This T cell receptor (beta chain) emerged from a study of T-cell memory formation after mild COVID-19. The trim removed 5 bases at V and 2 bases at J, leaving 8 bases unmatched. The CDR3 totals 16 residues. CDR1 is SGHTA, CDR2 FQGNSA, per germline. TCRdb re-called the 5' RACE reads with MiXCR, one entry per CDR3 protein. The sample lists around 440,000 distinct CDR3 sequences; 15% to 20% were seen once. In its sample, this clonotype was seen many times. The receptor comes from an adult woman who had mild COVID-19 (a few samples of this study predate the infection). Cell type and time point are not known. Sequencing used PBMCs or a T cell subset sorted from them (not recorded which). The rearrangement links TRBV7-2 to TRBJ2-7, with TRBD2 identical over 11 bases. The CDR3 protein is CASSLGLAGQTYEQYF. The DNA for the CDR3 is TGTGCCAGCAGCCTTGGACTAGCGGGCCAAACCTACGAGCAGTACTTC.